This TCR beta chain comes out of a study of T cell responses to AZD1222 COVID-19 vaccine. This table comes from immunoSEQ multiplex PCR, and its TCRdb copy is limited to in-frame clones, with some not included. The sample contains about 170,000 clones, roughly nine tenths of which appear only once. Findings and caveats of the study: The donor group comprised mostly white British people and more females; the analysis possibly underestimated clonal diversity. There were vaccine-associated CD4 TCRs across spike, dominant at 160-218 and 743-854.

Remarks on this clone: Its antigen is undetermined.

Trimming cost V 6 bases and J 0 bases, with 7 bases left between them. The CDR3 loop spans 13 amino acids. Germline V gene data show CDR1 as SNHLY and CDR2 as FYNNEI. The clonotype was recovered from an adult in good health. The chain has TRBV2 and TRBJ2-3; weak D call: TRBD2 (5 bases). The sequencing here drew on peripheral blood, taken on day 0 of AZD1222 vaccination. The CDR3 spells CASRGVSTDTQYF. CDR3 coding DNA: TGTGCCAGCAGGGGAGTTAGCACAGATACGCAGTATTTT. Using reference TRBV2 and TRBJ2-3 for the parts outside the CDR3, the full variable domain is EPEVTQTPSHQVTQMGQEVILRCVPISNHLYFYWYRQILGQKVEFLVSFYNNEISEKSEIFDDQFSVERPDGSNFTLKIRSTKLEDSAMYFCASRGVSTDTQYFGPGTRLTVL.